The 18 T cell receptor beta chains below come from one sample, sequenced in a study of blood T cells in healthy people across ages. For the second PCR, which ran for about 7 to 12 cycles, a sample-barcoded 5' primer and a J-beta primer mix were used. TCRdb called the 5' RACE reads again in MiXCR, with one record for every CDR3 protein. The table shows fewer than 900,000 distinct CDR3 sequences, with around 49% occurring only once. Sequencing was carried out using blood. Source of these receptors: a woman aged 60-75 years in good health.

The chain joins TRBV7-2 to TRBJ2-2; TRBD1 matches at 8 bases. Germline trimming cut 5 bases from V and 8 bases from J; bases unmatched to any gene: 7. There are 14 residues in the CDR3. Germline CDR1 is SGHTA and CDR2 is FQGNSA. This chain's CDR3 is CASSRTGREGELFF. In DNA, the CDR3 is TGTGCCAGCAGCCGGACAGGGCGGGAAGGGGAGCTGTTTTTT.

The chain carries TRBV13 and TRBJ2-5; D remains ambiguous. Germline CDR1 reads PRHDT; CDR2 reads FYEKMQ (reference sequence). This CDR3 is 14 amino acids long. Trimming took off 4 bases at V and 4 bases at J, with 13 bases between the two ends. This CDR3 is CASSSGRLGETQYF. The CDR3, as DNA: TGTGCCAGCAGCTCCGGCCGATTGGGAGAGACCCAGTACTTC.

The V and J genes are TRBV6-6 and TRBJ2-3; D is uncertain. V was clipped by 8 bases and J by 4 bases, with 10 bases between them. Germline V CDR1 and CDR2: MNHNY, SVGAGI (reference sequence). The CDR3 length is 12 residues. The CDR3 sequence: CASAPSPDTQYF. The CDR3 nucleotides read TGTGCCAGCGCACCATCGCCAGATACGCAGTATTTT.

The chain has TRBV6-1 and TRBJ1-2, with TRBD1 matching 9 bases. J lost 7 bases, V lost 4 bases, and 13 bases had no gene match. The CDR3 runs to 16 residues. The germline CDR1 and CDR2 sequences are MNHNS and SASEGT. The CDR3 region is CASSAVTPGQGSGYTF. CDR3 DNA: TGTGCCAGCAGTGCCGTCACCCCGGGACAGGGAAGTGGCTACACCTTC.

The chain is built from TRBV20-1 and TRBJ2-4, with D hard to call. Trimming left V 6 bases short and J 1 base short, with 13 bases between. The CDR3 is made up of 14 amino acids. Germline V gene data show CDR1 as DFQATT and CDR2 as SNEGSKA (reference sequence). CDR3 DNA: TGCAGTGCCCACTTAGGAGCGGCCAAAAACATTCAGTACTTC. Its protein product is CSAHLGAAKNIQYF.

V and J are TRBV2 and TRBJ2-2; D unclear. The V end was cut by 6 bases, the J end by 6 bases, with 14 bases between. CDR3 length equals 14 residues. Germline CDR1 SNHLY, CDR2 FYNNEI. The CDR3: CASRGFIASGELFF. In DNA form, the CDR3 reads TGTGCCAGCAGGGGCTTCATCGCGTCCGGGGAGCTGTTTTTT.

This clonotype was found many times. This chain uses TRBV14 with TRBJ2-4; D is perhaps TRBD1 (6 bases). This CDR3 comprises 12 residues. Germline lookup yields CDR1 SGHDN and CDR2 FVKESK. With 4 bases removed from V and 8 bases from J, the gap between germline ends came to 9 bases. CDR3 bases: TGTGCCAGCAGCCCCAGGGGATACATTCAGTACTTC. Translation: CASSPRGYIQYF.

The sample holds a few counts of this clonotype. The chain is built from TRBV4-2 and TRBJ1-6; D remains unclear. The V end lost 0 bases, the J end lost 8 bases, and 11 bases lay between the germline ends. The CDR3 contains 15 residues. CDR1 and CDR2 (germline): LGHNA, YNFKEQ. The DNA for the CDR3 is TGTGCCAGCAGCCAAGACACTGTCGAGTATTCACCCCTCCACTTT. Translated: CASSQDTVEYSPLHF.

This clonotype was counted at least ten times. This sequence joins TRBV7-9 and TRBJ2-4; 10 bases line up with TRBD2. The J segment lost 0 bases and the V segment lost 6 bases, leaving 5 bases of the junction unmatched. Per the germline V gene, CDR1 is SEHNR and CDR2 is FQNEAQ (reference sequence). CDR3 size: 16 residues. DNA of the CDR3: TGTGCCAGCAGGCCTACTAGCGGGGTAGCCAAAAACATTCAGTACTTC. It is translated as CASRPTSGVAKNIQYF.

This clonotype was counted ten times or more. V and J are TRBV24-1 and TRBJ2-7, with a tentative D call TRBD1 (5 bases). Germline CDR1 is KGHDR and CDR2 is SFDVKD. This CDR3 is 13 amino acids long. V was shortened by 5 bases and J by 1 base, with 8 bases between the two germline ends. For the CDR3, the DNA is TGTGCCACCAGTGGTGCAGGGTCCTACGAGCAGTACTTC. The encoded protein is CATSGAGSYEQYF.

This clonotype was observed once. The chain recombines TRBV5-1 with TRBJ2-7; 14 nucleotides agree with TRBD2. Gene TRBJ2-1 matches the end of the DNA better, so the J call may be wrong. The CDR3 is made up of 16 amino acids. Germline CDR1 SGHRS, CDR2 YFSETQ. The CDR3 sequence is CASSLAPGLAGDEQFF. As DNA, the CDR3 is TGCGCCAGCAGCTTGGCCCCGGGACTAGCGGGAGATGAGCAGTTCTTC.

The chain joins TRBV20-1 to TRBJ2-1; 11 nucleotides match TRBD2. With V trimmed by 3 bases and J by 0 bases, 10 bases remained unmatched. Germline CDR1 and CDR2: DFQATT and SNEGSKA (reference sequence). The CDR3 covers 18 residues. The CDR3 nucleotides read TGCAGTGCTAGTTTTAGCGGGAGGGCTGCTAGCTCCTACAATGAGCAGTTCTTC. Translation: CSASFSGRAASSYNEQFF.

The chain joins TRBV11-1 to TRBJ2-4; 12 nucleotides agree with TRBD2. The end of the DNA aligns better with TRBJ2-7, so the J call may be wrong. The CDR3 has 15 residues. Germline assignment: CDR1 SGHAT and CDR2 FQDESV (reference sequence). The CDR3 region is CASSQRTSGVYEQYF. The DNA of the CDR3 is TGTGCCAGCAGCCAACGGACTAGCGGGGTATACGAGCAGTACTTC.

The V and J genes are TRBV4-3 and TRBJ2-1, with a weak D call TRBD1 (6 bases). The V end was cut by 5 bases, the J end by 7 bases, with 18 bases between. Germline CDR1 reads LGHNA; CDR2 reads YSLEER. The CDR3 is 15 amino acids. CDR3 bases: TGCGCCAGCAGCTGGTCCACAGGGATTACTAATGAGCAGTTCTTC. It encodes CASSWSTGITNEQFF.

This clonotype was recorded a few times. The chain combines TRBV15 with TRBJ2-5; TRBD2 matches 9 bases. The CDR3 loop spans 15 amino acids. CDR1 is LNHNV, CDR2 YYDKDF, per germline (reference sequence). The junction had 5 bases not matched to a gene; V was cut back by 1 base and J by 5 bases. CDR3 DNA: TGTGCCACCAGCAGAGCCTTAGCGGGAGCCGAGACCCAGTACTTC. This sequence encodes CATSRALAGAETQYF. Drawing the rest from reference TRBV15 and TRBJ2-5, the complete variable domain is DAMVIQNPRYQVTQFGKPVTLSCSQTLNHNVMYWYQQKSSQAPKLLFHYYDKDFNNEADTPDNFQSRRPNTSFCFLDIRSPGLGDTAMYLCATSRALAGAETQYFGPGTRLLVL.

This clonotype was observed many times. The chain combines TRBV11-2 with TRBJ2-1; possible D gene TRBD2, 6 bases. Trimming left V 3 bases short and J 0 bases short, with 12 bases between. Per germline, CDR1 SGHAT and CDR2 FQNNGV. The CDR3 runs 16 residues. CDR3 region: CASSLGGGSSYNEQFF. In nucleotides, the CDR3 is TGTGCCAGCAGCTTGGGTGGGGGGAGCTCCTACAATGAGCAGTTCTTC.

The V and J genes are TRBV7-8 and TRBJ2-5; no clear D. The DNA matches TRBJ2-7 better at its end, which makes the J call doubtful. Per germline, CDR1 SGHVS and CDR2 FQNEAQ. The CDR3 length is 12 residues. The CDR3 nucleotides read TGTGCCAGCAGCTCAACAACCCGCGAGCAGTACTTC. Protein sequence: CASSSTTREQYF.

This clonotype came up a few times. This chain uses TRBV7-2 with TRBJ1-1; D may be TRBD1 (6 bases). Germline V gene lookup returns CDR1 SGHTA and CDR2 FQGNSA. Trimming left V 2 bases short and J 5 bases short, with 15 bases between. CDR3 size: 15 residues. CDR3 amino acids: CASSLYQGRRTEAFF. The DNA for the CDR3 is TGTGCCAGCAGCTTATATCAGGGGAGACGTACTGAAGCTTTCTTT.